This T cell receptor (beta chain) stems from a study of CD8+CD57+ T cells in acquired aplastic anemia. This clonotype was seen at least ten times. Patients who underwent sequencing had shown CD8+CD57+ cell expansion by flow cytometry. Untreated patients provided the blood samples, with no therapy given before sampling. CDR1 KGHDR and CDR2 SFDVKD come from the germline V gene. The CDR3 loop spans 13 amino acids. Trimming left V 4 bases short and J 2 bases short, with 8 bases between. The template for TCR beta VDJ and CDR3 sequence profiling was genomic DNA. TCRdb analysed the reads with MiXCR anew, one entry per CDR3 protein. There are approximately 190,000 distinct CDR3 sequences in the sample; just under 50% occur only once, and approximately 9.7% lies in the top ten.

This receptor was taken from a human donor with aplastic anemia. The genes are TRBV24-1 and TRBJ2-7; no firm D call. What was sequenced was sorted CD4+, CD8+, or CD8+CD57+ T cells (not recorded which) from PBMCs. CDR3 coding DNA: TGTGCCACCAGTGACTTCAACGCCTACGAGCAGTACTTC. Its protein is CATSDFNAYEQYF.